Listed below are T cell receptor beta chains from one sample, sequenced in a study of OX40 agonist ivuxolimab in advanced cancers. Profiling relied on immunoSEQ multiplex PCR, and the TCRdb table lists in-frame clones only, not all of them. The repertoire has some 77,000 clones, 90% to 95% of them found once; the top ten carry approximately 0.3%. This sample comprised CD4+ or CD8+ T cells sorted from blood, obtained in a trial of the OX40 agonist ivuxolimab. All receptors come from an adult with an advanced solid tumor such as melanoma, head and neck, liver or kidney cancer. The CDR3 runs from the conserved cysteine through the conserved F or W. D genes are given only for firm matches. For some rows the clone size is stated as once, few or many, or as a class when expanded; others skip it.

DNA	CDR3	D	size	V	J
TGTGCCTGGAGTTTCGGGGCGACAGATACGCAGTATTTT	CAWSFGATDTQYF	NA	NA	TRBV30	TRBJ2-3
TGTGCCAGCAGTTGGGACCGCACAGATACGCAGTATTTT	CASSWDRTDTQYF	NA	NA	TRBV9	TRBJ2-3
TGTGCCACCAGCAGAGATCTAGGGAATCAGCCCCAGCATTTT	CATSRDLGNQPQHF	NA	NA	TRBV15	TRBJ1-5
TGTGCCAGTACCCGGGGAGGCAGTTCCTACGAGCAGTACTTC	CASTRGGSSYEQYF	NA	NA	TRBV19	TRBJ2-7
TGCGCCAGCAGCCAAGCAGCAGGAGGCTACGAGCAGTACTTC	CASSQAAGGYEQYF	NA	NA	TRBV4-3	TRBJ2-7
TGCGCCAGCAGCTCGGAACCCCATGGGACTAGCGGGAGTGTGTCCTACAATGAGCAGTTCTTC	CASSSEPHGTSGSVSYNEQFF	TRBD2	once	TRBV5-1	TRBJ2-1
TGCGCCAGCAGCTTCCTGCAGGGGGCCGGCGAGCAGTACTTC	CASSFLQGAGEQYF	TRBD1	NA	TRBV5-1	TRBJ2-7
TGTGCCAGCAGCGCGGGGACACCTAACTTTAATGAAAAACTGTTTTTT	CASSAGTPNFNEKLFF	NA	NA	TRBV7-9	TRBJ1-4
TGTGCCAGCAGTTTATCCTCGACCGGGACTTGGGTTGAAGCTTTCTTT	CASSLSSTGTWVEAFF	NA	many	TRBV27	TRBJ1-1
TGTGCCAGCAGCTTATCCGGGACAGCCACAGATACGCAGTATTTT	CASSLSGTATDTQYF	TRBD1	NA	TRBV6-6	TRBJ2-3
TGTGCCAGCAGGGGACCCACCTACGAGCAGTACTTC	CASRGPTYEQYF	NA	NA	TRBV6-1	TRBJ2-7
TGCGCCAGCAGTGACGGGGCTGGGTACGAGCAGTACTTC	CASSDGAGYEQYF	NA	NA	TRBV10-1	TRBJ2-7
TGTGCCAGCAGCTTTCACCCCAATGAAAAACTGTTTTTT	CASSFHPNEKLFF	NA	NA	TRBV7-2	TRBJ1-4
TGCGCCAGCAGCCCGCTACGCGGGGGTAAAGAGACCCAGTACTTC	CASSPLRGGKETQYF	TRBD2	NA	TRBV5-1	TRBJ2-5
TGTGCCAGCAGTGACCCGGGCTTTTCCTACGAGCAGTACTTC	CASSDPGFSYEQYF	NA	NA	TRBV6-5	TRBJ2-7
TGTGCCAGCAGCCAGTTTTATGAGCAGTTCTTC	CASSQFYEQFF	NA	NA	TRBV11-2	TRBJ2-1
TGTGCCAGCAGTTATTCCGGCCGGAACTATGGCTACACCTTC	CASSYSGRNYGYTF	NA	NA	TRBV6-5	TRBJ1-2
TGTGCCAGCAGCTTAGGACTAGCGGGGGCCACAGATACGCAGTATTTT	CASSLGLAGATDTQYF	TRBD2	NA	TRBV7-2	TRBJ2-3
TGTGCCAGCAGTGCCTCCGGGACAGATACCTACGAGCAGTACTTC	CASSASGTDTYEQYF	TRBD1	NA	TRBV2	TRBJ2-7
TGCGCCAGCAGCTTGGACAGGGCCACTAATGAAAAACTGTTTTTT	CASSLDRATNEKLFF	NA	NA	TRBV5-1	TRBJ1-4
TGTGCCAGCAGCTTGAGACTAGCAGAAACAGATACGCAGTATTTT	CASSLRLAETDTQYF	TRBD2	NA	TRBV5-4	TRBJ2-3
TGTGCCAGCTCATTTACAGACCCAGGCCGGATGAACACTGAAGCTTTCTTT	CASSFTDPGRMNTEAFF	NA	NA	TRBV18	TRBJ1-1
TGCGCCAGCAGCGCCGACTTGGGTACTGGAAACACCATATATTTT	CASSADLGTGNTIYF	NA	once	TRBV5-1	TRBJ1-3
TGTGCCAGCAGTTCCCCTAGCGGGATAGGCACAGATACGCAGTATTTT	CASSSPSGIGTDTQYF	TRBD2	few	TRBV6-6	TRBJ2-3
TGCGCCAGCAGCATGCTAGCGGGAGTGGACAATGAGCAGTTCTTC	CASSMLAGVDNEQFF	TRBD2	few	TRBV5-1	TRBJ2-1
TGTGCCAGCAGTGCCCTAGCGGGGGGCCTCATGGGGAATGAGCAGTTCTTC	CASSALAGGLMGNEQFF	TRBD2	NA	TRBV6-4	TRBJ2-1
TGTGCCAGCCCCGGGCGACAGGTTCGAGATTCACCCCTCCACTTT	CASPGRQVRDSPLHF	NA	NA	TRBV27	TRBJ1-6
TGTGCCAGCAGTGAAGCGTTGGGAAGACTTAACTATGGCTACACCTTC	CASSEALGRLNYGYTF	NA	few	TRBV6-1	TRBJ1-2
TGTGCCAGCAGCTTACAACAGGGGATTGGGGCCAACGTCCTGACTTTC	CASSLQQGIGANVLTF	TRBD1	NA	TRBV7-2	TRBJ2-6
TGTGCCAGCAGTGATAGCCGGGGGGTAAATACGCAGTATTTT	CASSDSRGVNTQYF	TRBD2	NA	TRBV2	TRBJ2-3
TGTGCCAGCGAAAAACAGGGGTCGGACTATGGCTACACCTTC	CASEKQGSDYGYTF	TRBD1	NA	TRBV10-3	TRBJ1-2
TGTGCCAGTACCACGGGGAGGCCGTACAATGAGCAGTTCTTC	CASTTGRPYNEQFF	NA	once	TRBV19	TRBJ2-1
TGTGCCTGGAGTGTAGGGTTCGCGCTGGGGATCTCCTACGAGCAGTACTTC	CAWSVGFALGISYEQYF	NA	NA	TRBV30	TRBJ2-7
TGTGCCAGCTCCCGAGAACTAGGGGGTAACAATGAGCAGTTCTTC	CASSRELGGNNEQFF	NA	NA	TRBV7-7	TRBJ2-1
TGTGCCAGCAGCCTAAAAGCGGGAGCTTTCTACGAGCAGTACTTC	CASSLKAGAFYEQYF	TRBD2	NA	TRBV7-2	TRBJ2-7
TGCGCCAGCAACGGGGGTGCTCAAGGGGGCCAAGAGACCCAGTACTTC	CASNGGAQGGQETQYF	NA	NA	TRBV5-1	TRBJ2-5
TGTGCCAGCAGCGGGAAAGACAGTAACAGTGCAAACTATGGCTACACCTTC	CASSGKDSNSANYGYTF	NA	NA	TRBV5-4	TRBJ1-2
TGTGCCAGCAGACTGGGGCAGGGGGCTATCGAGCAGTACTTC	CASRLGQGAIEQYF	TRBD1	NA	TRBV28	TRBJ2-7
TGTGCCAGTAGTATTTTGCTTCAGGGAGGCCAGCCCCAGCATTTT	CASSILLQGGQPQHF	NA	NA	TRBV19	TRBJ1-5
TGTGCCAGCAGCCAGGGGGCAGGGGATCAGCCCCAGCATTTT	CASSQGAGDQPQHF	TRBD1	NA	TRBV9	TRBJ1-5
TGTGCCAGCAGCTCAAACGACAGGGCCTACAATGAGCAGTTCTTC	CASSSNDRAYNEQFF	TRBD1	NA	TRBV7-2	TRBJ2-1
TGTGCCATCAGTGGGACAGGGGATAAAGTAGCTGGGGCCAACGTCCTGACTTTC	CAISGTGDKVAGANVLTF	TRBD1	NA	TRBV10-3	TRBJ2-6
TGTGCCAGCAGCGTAGGGGGTGGAGGGGGCTCACTACCTGGAAACACCATATATTTT	CASSVGGGGGSLPGNTIYF	TRBD1	once	TRBV9	TRBJ1-3
TGTGCCAGCAGCCCCAGTGCGAGGGAGGGGTTGGAAAAACTGTTTTTT	CASSPSAREGLEKLFF	NA	NA	TRBV11-2	TRBJ1-4
TGCGCCAGCAGCCAAGATGGGACAGGGGGAATATATGGCTACACCTTC	CASSQDGTGGIYGYTF	TRBD1	NA	TRBV4-3	TRBJ1-2
TGTGCCAGCAGTGGTGGGACCCTTCAAGAGACCCAGTACTTC	CASSGGTLQETQYF	NA	few	TRBV2	TRBJ2-5